Listed here are 28 T cell receptor beta chains from one sample, sequenced in a study of blood T cells in healthy people across ages (dated by TCRdb to the mid-2010s). Libraries were built with 5' RACE. The run used an Illumina HiSeq 2500. The second PCR ran for about 7 to 11 cycles and used a J-beta primer mix along with a sample-barcoded 5' primer. TCRdb reanalyzed the raw reads on its own, using fastp at Q25 for trimming and MiXCR for clone calling, and kept in-frame beta chains. Rows merge per CDR3 protein into single entries with the most common DNA and genes. The sample has some 1.5 million distinct CDR3 sequences on record, 28% of them singletons. The top ten constitute 7.7% of the sample. Sequencing was done on a sample of blood. These receptor sequences come from a woman in her twenties or thirties in good health.

In nucleotides, the CDR3 is TGTGCCATCAGCACCGGGACTAGTAACGTACTCGAGCAGTACTTC. Translating it yields CAISTGTSNVLEQYF. This chain joins TRBV10-3 and TRBJ2-7, with 8 bases matching TRBD2. The ends lost 6 bases at V and 6 bases at J; junction bases unmatched: 13. Per the germline V gene, CDR1 is ENHRY and CDR2 is SYGVKD. The CDR3 contains 15 residues.

The rearrangement uses TRBV3-1 and TRBJ2-2; D gene uncertain. V was shortened by 5 bases and J by 6 bases, with 13 bases between the two germline ends. Germline V gene sequence: CDR1 LGHDT, CDR2 YNNKEL (reference sequence). This CDR3 has 14 amino acids. CDR3 nucleotide sequence: TGTGCCAGCAGCTTAGGTCCTTACCCCGGGGAGCTGTTTTTT. As protein: CASSLGPYPGELFF. Variable domain in full (rest from reference TRBV3-1 and TRBJ2-2): DTAVSQTPKYLVTQMGNDKSIKCEQNLGHDTMYWYKQDSKKFLKIMFSYNNKELIINETVPNRFSPKSPDKAHLNLHINSLELGDSAVYFCASSLGPYPGELFFGEGSRLTVL.

This clonotype has only one observation. The gene calls are TRBV6-2 or TRBV6-3 and TRBJ2-1; D uncertain. Looked up from germline, CDR1 is MNHEY and CDR2 is SVGEGT. Trimming cost V 2 bases and J 8 bases, with 22 bases left between them. This CDR3 contains 17 residues. The CDR3 sequence is CASSYAVRGRDWDEQFF. The DNA for the CDR3 is TGTGCCAGCAGTTACGCTGTTCGCGGACGAGATTGGGATGAGCAGTTCTTC.

This clonotype showed up just a few times. The germline gene is not matched at one end of the junction; a read error may be the cause. The chain joins TRBV12-3 or TRBV12-4 to TRBJ1-5, with D perhaps matching TRBD1 (5 bases). The CDR3 has 13 amino acids. The CDR3, as DNA: TGTGCCCGCAGAGGGGCAGGAAGACAGCCCCAGCATTTT. Encoded protein: CARRGAGRQPQHF.

The chain joins TRBV6-2 or TRBV6-3 to TRBJ2-3, with D possibly being TRBD1 (6 bases). Looked up from germline, CDR1 is MNHEY and CDR2 is SVGEGT. The CDR3 contains 13 residues. V lost 6 bases and J 8 bases, leaving 15 bases between the germline ends. The CDR3 reads CASRPRGGVTQYF. CDR3 bases: TGTGCCAGCAGGCCCAGGGGTGGGGTTACGCAGTATTTT.

There are a few counts of this clonotype. CDR3 loop: CASSDPGRRDTQYF. The CDR3 DNA sequence: TGTGCCAGCAGTGACCCGGGACGAAGAGATACGCAGTATTTT. The V gene is TRBV25-1, the J gene TRBJ2-3, with D perhaps matching TRBD1 or TRBD2 (5 bases each). This CDR3 comprises 14 residues. Germline V gene data show CDR1 as MGHDK and CDR2 as SYGVNS. V was clipped by 3 bases and J by 5 bases, with 12 bases between them.

In this sample, this clonotype turned up a few times. The rearrangement uses TRBV27 and TRBJ1-5; D is unclear. The germline V gene encodes CDR1 MNHEY and CDR2 SMNVEV (reference sequence). V lost 6 bases to trimming and J lost 3 bases, with 12 bases between them. CDR3 length: 14 residues. The CDR3 DNA sequence: TGTGCCAGCAGCTCCATCTGGGACAATCAGCCCCAGCATTTT. This encodes CASSSIWDNQPQHF.

This clonotype was seen at least ten times. A junction boundary mismatches the germline segment, possibly from a read error. The chain is built from TRBV5-1 and TRBJ2-3, with TRBD1 as a possible D gene (8 bases). Germline V CDR1 and CDR2: SGHRS, YFSETQ. The CDR3 is 15 amino acids. The CDR3 DNA reads as TGTGCCAGCAGTGTCGGACAGGGAGGGACAGATACGCAGTATTTT. This sequence encodes CASSVGQGGTDTQYF.

This clonotype was seen only a few times. The chain has TRBV11-2 and TRBJ2-1; D might be TRBD1 (6 bases). The CDR3 totals 16 residues. CDR1 SGHAT and CDR2 FQNNGV come from the germline V gene. V shed 0 bases and J shed 2 bases, with 11 bases lying between them. CDR3 sequence reads: CASSLELRGTYNEQFF. CDR3 in DNA: TGTGCCAGCAGCTTAGAACTGAGGGGGACCTACAATGAGCAGTTCTTC.

For this clonotype: This may stem from a read error, because a much larger clone lies one nucleotide away. The CDR3 DNA reads as TGTGCCAACAGCGGTTGGGACAGGGATTTTGGCAATGAGCAGTTCTTC. Translated, it gives CANSGWDRDFGNEQFF. The chain employs TRBV9 and TRBJ2-1; TRBD1 matches 9 bases. CDR3 length: 16 amino acids. From germline, CDR1 is SGDLS and CDR2 YYNGEE. Full variable domain (outside the CDR3, taken from reference TRBV9 and TRBJ2-1): DSGVTQTPKHLITATGQRVTLRCSPRSGDLSVYWYQQSLDQGLQFLIQYYNGEERAKGNILERFSAQQFPDLHSELNLSSLELGDSALYFCANSGWDRDFGNEQFFGPGTRLTVL.

CDR3 region: CASKIGGDGYTF. The CDR3 DNA reads as TGTGCCAGCAAGATTGGGGGTGATGGCTACACCTTC. The V gene is TRBV2, the J gene TRBJ1-2; D is possibly TRBD1 (5 bases). V was trimmed by 7 bases and J by 6 bases, leaving 12 bases between them. The CDR3 consists of 12 residues. CDR1 is SNHLY, CDR2 FYNNEI, per germline.

The chain employs TRBV20-1 and TRBJ2-3; D is uncertain. Germline assignment: CDR1 DFQATT and CDR2 SNEGSKA (reference sequence). Trimming took off 0 bases at V and 14 bases at J, with 18 bases between the two ends. This CDR3 contains 13 residues. DNA of the CDR3: TGCAGTGCTAGAGAGAAGGACGCGGAAAAACTGTATTTT. The encoded protein is CSAREKDAEKLYF.

A few counts support this clonotype. V gene TRBV6-1 combines with J gene TRBJ2-7; 11 positions agree with TRBD2. Trimming at V came to 5 bases and at J to 0 bases, leaving 12 bases not matched to a gene. CDR1 and CDR2 from the germline V gene are MNHNS and SASEGT. The CDR3 loop spans 18 amino acids. In nucleotides, the CDR3 is TGTGCCAGCAGTCCAGGGACTAGCGGCGGTATTCTCTCCTACGAGCAGTACTTC. This encodes CASSPGTSGGILSYEQYF.

The V and J genes are TRBV5-1 and TRBJ2-3, with D perhaps TRBD1 (6 bases). Germline lookup yields CDR1 SGHRS and CDR2 YFSETQ. V was clipped by 4 bases and J by 6 bases, with 21 bases between them. The CDR3 runs to 16 residues. Written as DNA, the CDR3 is TGCGCCAGCAGCCGATTCGAGGACAGCTACGGGGATACGCAGTATTTT. It yields the protein CASSRFEDSYGDTQYF.

This clonotype was counted ten times or more. This chain joins TRBV25-1 and TRBJ2-1; perhaps TRBD2 as D (6 bases). Germline CDR1 MGHDK, CDR2 SYGVNS. The germline V and J ends were trimmed by 3 bases and 8 bases, with 14 bases remaining between them. The CDR3 has 14 amino acids. CDR3 in DNA: TGTGCCAGCAGTGACGACGCCGGGAGCGATGAGCAGTTCTTC. Its protein is CASSDDAGSDEQFF. Together with reference TRBV25-1 and TRBJ2-1, the CDR3 gives the full variable domain: EADIYQTPRYLVIGTGKKITLECSQTMGHDKMYWYQQDPGMELHLIHYSYGVNSTEKGDLSSESTVSRIRTEHFPLTLESARPSHTSQYLCASSDDAGSDEQFFGPGTRLTVL.

The chain joins TRBV4-1 to TRBJ1-6; TRBD1 is a possible D gene (5 bases). This CDR3 comprises 16 residues. V was clipped by 0 bases and J by 6 bases, with 12 bases between them. The germline CDR1 and CDR2 sequences are MGHRA and YSYEKL. This CDR3 reads CASSQDGWGFNSPLHF. In nucleotides, the CDR3 is TGCGCCAGCAGCCAAGATGGTTGGGGGTTTAATTCACCCCTCCACTTT.

The V gene is TRBV28, the J gene TRBJ2-7, with D possibly TRBD2 on 6 matching bases. Per the germline V gene, CDR1 is MDHEN and CDR2 is SYDVKM. Trimming removed 6 bases at V and 2 bases at J, with 14 bases between. The CDR3 extends over 14 amino acids. CDR3 coding DNA: TGTGCCAGCAGGTGGCGGGGTCCTCCCTACGAGCAGTACTTC. Translation gives CASRWRGPPYEQYF.

The V call is TRBV5-6, the J call TRBJ1-2, with D tentatively TRBD1 (5 bases). This CDR3 has 14 amino acids. Germline assignment: CDR1 SGHDT and CDR2 YYEEEE. V lost 7 bases to trimming and J lost 4 bases, with 17 bases between them. In DNA, the CDR3 is TGTGCCAGCGAGGGGCGGGGCCGCGGCTATGGCTACACCTTC. Protein sequence: CASEGRGRGYGYTF.

This clonotype showed up just a few times. The chain is built from TRBV5-6 and TRBJ1-6, with TRBD1 matching 7 bases. V shed 2 bases and J 5 bases; nucleotides not matched to a gene: 7. The CDR3 has 16 residues. Germline CDR1 SGHDT, CDR2 YYEEEE. The CDR3 loop is CASSFGLTGHNSPLHF. In DNA, the CDR3 is TGTGCCAGCAGCTTCGGTTTGACAGGGCATAATTCACCCCTCCACTTT.

This clonotype showed up many times. V is TRBV5-1 and J is TRBJ2-1; 9 positions match TRBD2. The germline gives CDR1 SGHRS, CDR2 YFSETQ. CDR3 length: 18 residues. The V segment lost 0 bases and the J segment 5 bases; nucleotides outside the gene matches: 12. The CDR3 DNA reads TGCGCCAGCAGCTTGGGAGGCCCAAAAGCGGGGGGAAACAATGAGCAGTTCTTC. Amino acids: CASSLGGPKAGGNNEQFF.

Regarding this clonotype: One base away lies a much larger clone, so this may be a sequencing read error. The V gene is TRBV5-5, the J gene TRBJ2-7; D perhaps matches TRBD2 (6 bases). This CDR3 spans 13 amino acids. Germline CDR1 is SGHKS and CDR2 is YYEKEE (reference sequence). The V and J ends lost 4 bases and 6 bases respectively, with 14 bases between them. The CDR3: CASSRGTGSEQYF. In nucleotides, the CDR3 is TGTGCCAGCAGCCGGGGGACCGGGAGCGAGCAGTACTTC.

This chain connects TRBV25-1 to TRBJ2-1; the D gene is possibly TRBD2 (5 bases). The CDR3 spans 14 residues. With 4 bases removed from V and 9 bases from J, the gap between germline ends came to 16 bases. The germline gives CDR1 MGHDK, CDR2 SYGVNS. CDR3 bases: TGTGCCAGCAGTGTGAGTGGTTACGGAGGTGAGCAGTTCTTC. Translating gives CASSVSGYGGEQFF. Looking up the rest from reference TRBV25-1 and TRBJ2-1 gives the full variable domain: EADIYQTPRYLVIGTGKKITLECSQTMGHDKMYWYQQDPGMELHLIHYSYGVNSTEKGDLSSESTVSRIRTEHFPLTLESARPSHTSQYLCASSVSGYGGEQFFGPGTRLTVL.

This clonotype was recorded at least ten times. This chain links TRBV29-1 with TRBJ2-7; no clear D gene. This CDR3 region has 12 residues. Germline V gives CDR1 SQVTM, CDR2 ANQGSEA. V shed 5 bases and J shed 3 bases, with 11 bases lying between them. CDR3 sequence reads: CSVRVQLYEQYF. The CDR3 coding sequence is TGCAGCGTTCGGGTCCAGCTCTACGAGCAGTACTTC.

The rearrangement uses TRBV12-3 or TRBV12-4 and TRBJ1-3, with a weak D call TRBD1 (5 bases). With 8 bases removed from V and 0 bases from J, the gap between germline ends came to 14 bases. The CDR3 covers 15 residues. For the CDR3, the DNA is TGTGCCAGCGGCCGGGGGTTGGGCTCTGGAAACACCATATATTTT. Its translation: CASGRGLGSGNTIYF.

V gene TRBV10-1 combines with J gene TRBJ1-1, with TRBD1 identical over 7 bases. Germline values: CDR1 WNHNN, CDR2 SYGVQD (reference sequence). The CDR3 is made up of 15 amino acids. Unmatched junction bases numbered 10, after V lost 2 bases and J lost 7 bases. CDR3 DNA: TGCGCCAGCAGTGAGGGGACAGCAGAACGTAGTGAAGCTTTCTTT. Its translation is CASSEGTAERSEAFF.

This clonotype has more than one count but fewer than ten. This rearrangement joins TRBV20-1 to TRBJ2-7; 10 bases are a match to TRBD2. V lost 3 bases and J lost 3; bases outside the gene matches: 5. The CDR3 has 14 amino acids. Per the germline V gene, CDR1 is DFQATT and CDR2 is SNEGSKA (reference sequence). CDR3 amino acids: CSASRTSGSYEQYF. The CDR3 coding sequence is TGCAGTGCTAGTCGGACTAGCGGTAGCTACGAGCAGTACTTC.

The CDR3 DNA follows: TGTGCCAGCAGCGTAGGACTTCTTACAGGGGATGGCTACACCTTC. It encodes CASSVGLLTGDGYTF. The V gene is TRBV9, the J gene TRBJ1-2, with 7 bases lining up with TRBD1. Germline V gives CDR1 SGDLS, CDR2 YYNGEE. This CDR3 region has 15 residues. V dropped 0 bases and J dropped 6; count of bases not matched to a gene: 8.

The gene calls are TRBV3-1 and TRBJ1-6; perhaps TRBD1 as D (6 bases). V lost 5 bases, J lost 11 bases, and 22 bases lay in between. CDR3 length: 16 residues. CDR1 is LGHDT and CDR2 is YNNKEL in the germline V gene (reference sequence). The CDR3 loop is CASSGPPGTKRTPLHF. CDR3 bases: TGTGCCAGCAGCGGACCTCCCGGGACAAAGCGAACACCCCTCCACTTT.